This T cell receptor beta chain was profiled in a study of T cells expressing NK-cell markers. Study-level information: The sequencing cohort of eight donors included seven HCMV-seropositive individuals and one seronegative individual. Overall study findings and caveats: Dominance of the CD3+CD56-NKG2C+ fraction by these clonotypes also held in several donors.

No DNA is given; TCRdb re-called the 5' RACE reads and lists each CDR3 protein once. The sample yields 550,000 or so distinct CDR3 sequences, of which the top ten take up approximately 3.5%. As regards this clonotype: The antigen is unknown.

CDR3 length: 15 amino acids. Germline V CDR1 and CDR2: SGHKS, YYEKEE (reference sequence). This sequence was found in a young man in good health. The J gene is TRBJ1-5, the V gene TRBV5-5. Sequenced input: blood T cells: a sorted CD56 or NKG2C T cell subset, CD4+ or CD8+ T cells, or bulk PBMC T cells (not recorded which). The CDR3 spells CASSLDYGYNQPQHF.